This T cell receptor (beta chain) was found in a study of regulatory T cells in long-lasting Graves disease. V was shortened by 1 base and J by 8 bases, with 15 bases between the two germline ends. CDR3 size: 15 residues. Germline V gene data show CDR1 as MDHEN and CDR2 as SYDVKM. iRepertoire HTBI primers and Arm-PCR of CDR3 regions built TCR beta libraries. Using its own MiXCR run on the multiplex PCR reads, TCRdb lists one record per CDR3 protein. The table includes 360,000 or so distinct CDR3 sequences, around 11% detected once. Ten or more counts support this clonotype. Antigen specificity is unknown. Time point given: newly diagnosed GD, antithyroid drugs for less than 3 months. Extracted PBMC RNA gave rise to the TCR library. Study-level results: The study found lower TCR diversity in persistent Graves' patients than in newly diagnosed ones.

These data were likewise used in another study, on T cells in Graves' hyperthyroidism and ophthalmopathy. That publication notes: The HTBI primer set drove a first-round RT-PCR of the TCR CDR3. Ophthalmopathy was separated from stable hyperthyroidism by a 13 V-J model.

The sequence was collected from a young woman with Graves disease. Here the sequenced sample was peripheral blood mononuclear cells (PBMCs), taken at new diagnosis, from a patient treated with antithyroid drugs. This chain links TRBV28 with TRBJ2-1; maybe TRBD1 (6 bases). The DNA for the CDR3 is TGTGCCAGCAGTTTATTCCGGGACAAAATGGATGAGCAGTTCTTC. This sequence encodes CASSLFRDKMDEQFF. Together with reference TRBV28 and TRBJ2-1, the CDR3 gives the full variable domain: DVKVTQSSRYLVKRTGEKVFLECVQDMDHENMFWYRQDPGLGLRLIYFSYDVKMKEKGDIPEGYSVSREKKERFSLILESASTNQTSMYLCASSLFRDKMDEQFFGPGTRLTVL.